The next 8 T cell receptor beta chains were all read from a single sample in a study of T cells after yellow fever vaccination. In TCRdb, the 5' RACE reads were re-called with MiXCR into one record per CDR3 protein. In the table there are around 330,000 distinct CDR3 sequences, 3.6% of which are singletons. The sample in question was PBMCs, obtained on the day of the yellow fever booster vaccination. Receptors originate from a man younger than 35 who received the YFV17D yellow fever vaccine.

This clonotype showed up many times. V usage is TRBV4-3 and J usage is TRBJ1-6; no clear D gene. Deletions cut 0 bases from V and 1 base from J, with 16 bases between. The V gene's germline CDR1 is LGHNA and CDR2 YSLEER. The CDR3 has 19 amino acids. The DNA of the CDR3 is TGCGCCAGCAGCCAAGATACTCCAACACCAGGATCCTATAATTCACCCCTCCACTTT. This encodes CASSQDTPTPGSYNSPLHF.

This clonotype was detected ten times or more. V gene TRBV20-1 combines with J gene TRBJ1-2; 7 positions agree with TRBD1. Germline values: CDR1 DFQATT, CDR2 SNEGSKA (reference sequence). Unmatched junction bases numbered 4, after V lost 7 bases and J lost 2 bases. The CDR3 has 12 amino acids. CDR3 coding DNA: TGCAGTGGCCAGACAGGGAACTATGGCTACACCTTC. Translated, it gives CSGQTGNYGYTF.

The rearrangement joins TRBV7-3 to TRBJ1-1; 8 bases are a match to TRBD1. Losses at the gene ends were 1 base for V and 4 bases for J; bases not matched to a gene: 11. Germline assignment: CDR1 SGHTA and CDR2 FQGTGA. The CDR3 sequence is 17 residues long. CDR3 region: CASSLNPPRTGLTEAFF. CDR3 DNA sequence: TGTGCCAGCAGCTTAAACCCACCAAGGACAGGGCTCACTGAAGCTTTCTTT.

This clonotype was recorded at least ten times. Germline and junction disagree at one end, which may indicate a read error. The chain combines TRBV6-6 with TRBJ1-4; D call uncertain. CDR3 length equals 10 residues. Germline V lookup: CDR1 MNHNY, CDR2 SVGAGI (reference sequence). The CDR3 sequence is CASSYGKLFF. The CDR3 nucleotides read TGTGCCAGTAGTTACGGAAAACTGTTTTTT.

In DNA, the CDR3 is TGTGCCAGCAGCTTAAGTTGGAGGACAGATACGCAGTATTTT. It yields the protein CASSLSWRTDTQYF. The J gene is TRBJ2-3, the V gene TRBV7-2; a weak D match, TRBD2 (5 bases). Trimming pared 2 bases from V and 3 bases from J, leaving 9 bases between. Germline V gives CDR1 SGHTA, CDR2 FQGNSA. The CDR3 is made up of 14 amino acids.

This clonotype was found a few times. The gene calls are TRBV12-3 or TRBV12-4 and TRBJ2-5, with D uncertain. The V and J ends lost 7 bases and 2 bases respectively, with 14 bases between them. This CDR3 comprises 14 residues. CDR3 bases: TGTGCCAGCAACCCCTTCGGCAGGCAAGAGACCCAGTACTTC. Protein product: CASNPFGRQETQYF.

There are many counts of this clonotype. The chain employs TRBV2 and TRBJ2-3, with 7 positions matching TRBD1. Germline CDR1 reads SNHLY; CDR2 reads FYNNEI. The CDR3 consists of 16 residues. J lost 2 bases, V lost 8 bases, and 13 bases had no gene match. Here the CDR3 reads CASAVQRGRYTDTQYF. The CDR3 DNA is TGTGCCAGCGCGGTCCAAAGGGGGCGATACACAGATACGCAGTATTTT. Looking up the rest from reference TRBV2 and TRBJ2-3 gives the full variable domain: EPEVTQTPSHQVTQMGQEVILRCVPISNHLYFYWYRQILGQKVEFLVSFYNNEISEKSEIFDDQFSVERPDGSNFTLKIRSTKLEDSAMYFCASAVQRGRYTDTQYFGPGTRLTVL.

This clonotype showed up many times. The rearrangement uses TRBV7-7 and TRBJ2-5; 11 bases line up with TRBD1. Trimming removed 2 bases from V and 10 bases from J; junction bases left unmatched: 15. The CDR3 has 17 residues. Looked up from germline, CDR1 is SSHAT and CDR2 is FNYEAQ (reference sequence). The CDR3 DNA is TGTGCCAGCAGCTTACCAAGGACAGGGGGCCCTCCAATTTACCAGTACTTC. This gives the protein CASSLPRTGGPPIYQYF.